The present entry profiles one TCR beta chain with its context. The specificity of this receptor is unknown. It has no much larger one-base neighbor in the sample; base qualities were not kept. TCRbeta CDR3 regions were amplified from genomic DNA using the immunoSEQ Assay, a bias-controlled multiplex PCR. For the original study's pipeline: Within the assay, amplification of reference gene primers was used to estimate how many nucleated cells each sample contained. To quantify the absolute abundance of each unique TCRbeta CDR3 rearrangement, sequence reads were collapsed and filtered. For each sample, productive Simpson clonality was calculated as the square root of Simpson's diversity index across productive rearrangements. TCRdb took this table from immuneACCESS and kept in-frame rearrangements with V and J called. Such tables lack part of the clones; where checked against another copy, unresolved V genes explain under half of the gap, and the rest is unexplained. V and J calls and clone size are those listed in that table; D and trimming were worked out from the DNA. A total of fewer than 400,000 clones appear in this sample, over 80% of them only once. Together, the top ten hold about 8.9% of the sample.

Spanning cysteine to phenylalanine, the CDR3 consists of 15 amino acids. The kept DNA is CDR3 alone, 45 bases in frame from the first base. V loses 4 bases of germline sequence and J loses 0 bases, and the interval between the two ends is 12 bases. The germline V gene specifies SGHRS as CDR1 and YFSETQ as CDR2. In the prospective study, participants were about 18 to 95 years old, resided in 24 geographic areas of the United States, and were enrolled through a virtual design. In the prospective study, participants were assigned to cohorts based on the clinical history participants reported in a screening survey and a study questionnaire. Recovered participants in ImmuneRACE Cohort 3 were defined as having two consecutive negative NP/OP PCR tests, clearance from a healthcare professional, or resolution of symptoms. Each participant in the prospective study had whole blood, serum and a nasopharyngeal or oropharyngeal swab collected by mobile phlebotomists. Participants in the prospective study had the option to provide additional blood draws and questionnaires over a 2-month period. Before DNA extraction, blood samples from the prospective study were shipped at room temperature or frozen.

The data originate from a study of blood T cell repertoires in COVID-19 (TCRdb year 2020). Study-wide context: Samples covering the acute and convalescent phases of COVID-19 were provided by collaborators in the United States, Italy and Spain. Nearly every sample came with metadata listing a de-identified subject ID, COVID-19 status, age in years and sex. The repertoires were released in a freely available public database meant as a resource for research on the immune response to SARS-CoV-2. The samples were drawn from two sources: the first 160 participants of the ongoing ImmuneRACE study, and over 950 subjects contributed by 6 global collaborators. Where available, HLA class I and class II types were obtained from metadata supplied by the sample provider rather than from assay-based typing. Deeply sampled blood TCRbeta repertoires from subjects exposed to, actively infected with, or recovered from COVID-19 were included in the dataset. The material from the prospective study consisted of cDNA or gDNA derived from T cells, B-cell-depleted T cells, or PBMCs. The paper as a whole reports these results and caveats: How much clinical and demographic metadata was included differed by source and by participant, and the metadata was provided uncurated.

Recombination connected TRBV5-1 to TRBJ2-3; the D gene is perhaps TRBD2, from 5 matching bases. The source of this sequence is a young woman who had recovered from COVID-19. The sample comprised PBMCs or T cells enriched from blood (not recorded which). The DNA reads as follows: TGCGCCAGCAGCGCAGCCGGGGTGAGCACAGATACGCAGTATTTT. Translation gives CASSAAGVSTDTQYF.